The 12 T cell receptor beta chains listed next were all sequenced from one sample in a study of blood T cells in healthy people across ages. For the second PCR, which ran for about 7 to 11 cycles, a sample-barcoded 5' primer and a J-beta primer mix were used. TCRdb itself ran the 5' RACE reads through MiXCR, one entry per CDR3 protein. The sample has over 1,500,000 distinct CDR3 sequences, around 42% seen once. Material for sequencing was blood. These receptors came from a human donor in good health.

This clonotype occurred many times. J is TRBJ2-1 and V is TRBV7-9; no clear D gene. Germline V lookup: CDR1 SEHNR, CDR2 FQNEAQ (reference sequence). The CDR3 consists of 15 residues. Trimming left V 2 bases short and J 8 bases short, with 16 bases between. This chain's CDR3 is CASSLQGAIRDEQFF. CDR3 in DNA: TGTGCCAGCAGCTTACAAGGTGCCATACGGGATGAGCAGTTCTTC.

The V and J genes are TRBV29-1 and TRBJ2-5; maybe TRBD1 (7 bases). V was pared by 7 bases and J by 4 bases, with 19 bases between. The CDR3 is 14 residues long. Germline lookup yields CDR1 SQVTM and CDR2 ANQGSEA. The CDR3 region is CSAVRQGGGETQYF. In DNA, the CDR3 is TGCAGCGCCGTACGACAGGGAGGAGGAGAGACCCAGTACTTC.

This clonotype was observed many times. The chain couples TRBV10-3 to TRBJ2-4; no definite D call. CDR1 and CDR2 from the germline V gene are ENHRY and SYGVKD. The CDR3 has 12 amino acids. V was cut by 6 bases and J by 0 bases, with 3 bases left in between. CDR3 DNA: TGTGCCATCAGCGAAGCCAAAAACATTCAGTACTTC. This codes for CAISEAKNIQYF.

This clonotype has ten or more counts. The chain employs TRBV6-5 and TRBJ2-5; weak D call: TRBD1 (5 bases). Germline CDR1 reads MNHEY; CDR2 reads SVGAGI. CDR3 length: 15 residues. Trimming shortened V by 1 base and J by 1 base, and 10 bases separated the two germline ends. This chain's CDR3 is CASSYFDSAQETQYF. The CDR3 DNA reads TGTGCCAGCAGTTACTTTGACAGTGCCCAAGAGACCCAGTACTTC.

CDR3 nucleotide sequence: TGTGCCAGCAGCCAAGTGGAAGGAGACGCTGAAGCTTTCTTT. Protein product: CASSQVEGDAEAFF. The chain is built from TRBV4-2 and TRBJ1-1; D gene ambiguous. The CDR3 is 14 residues long. V dropped 1 base and J dropped 6 bases, with 12 bases sitting between them. CDR1 and CDR2 (germline): LGHNA, YNFKEQ.

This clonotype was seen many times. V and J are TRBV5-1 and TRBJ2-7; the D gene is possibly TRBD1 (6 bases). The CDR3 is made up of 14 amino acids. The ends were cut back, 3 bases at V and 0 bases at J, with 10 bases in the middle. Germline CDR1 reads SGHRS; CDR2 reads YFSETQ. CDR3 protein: CASSWQGSSYEQYF. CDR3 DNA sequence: TGCGCCAGCAGCTGGCAGGGGAGCTCCTACGAGCAGTACTTC.

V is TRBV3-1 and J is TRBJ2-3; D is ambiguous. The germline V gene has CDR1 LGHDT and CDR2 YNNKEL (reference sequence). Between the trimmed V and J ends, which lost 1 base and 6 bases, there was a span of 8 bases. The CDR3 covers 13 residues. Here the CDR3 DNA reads TGTGCCAGCAGCCAAGGATCGGCTGATACGCAGTATTTT. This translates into CASSQGSADTQYF.

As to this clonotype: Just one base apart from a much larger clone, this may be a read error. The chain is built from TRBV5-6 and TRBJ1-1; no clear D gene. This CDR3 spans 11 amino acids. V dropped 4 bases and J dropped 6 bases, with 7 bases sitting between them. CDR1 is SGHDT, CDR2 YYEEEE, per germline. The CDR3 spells CASSRNAEAFF. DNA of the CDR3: TGTGCCAGCAGCCGCAACGCTGAAGCTTTCTTT.

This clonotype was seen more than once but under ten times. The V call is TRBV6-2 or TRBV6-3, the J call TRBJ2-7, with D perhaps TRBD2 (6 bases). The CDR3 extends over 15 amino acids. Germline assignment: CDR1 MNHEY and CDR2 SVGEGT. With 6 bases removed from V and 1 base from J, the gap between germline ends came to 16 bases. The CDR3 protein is CASSPTEEGSYEQYF. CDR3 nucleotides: TGTGCCAGCAGCCCTACCGAGGAGGGGTCCTACGAGCAGTACTTC.

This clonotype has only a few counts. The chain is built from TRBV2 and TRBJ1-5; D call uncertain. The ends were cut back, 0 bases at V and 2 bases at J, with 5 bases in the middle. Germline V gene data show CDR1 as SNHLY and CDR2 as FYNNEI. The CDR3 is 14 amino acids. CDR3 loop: CASSEADRNQPQHF. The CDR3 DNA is TGTGCCAGCAGTGAAGCGGACCGCAATCAGCCCCAGCATTTT.

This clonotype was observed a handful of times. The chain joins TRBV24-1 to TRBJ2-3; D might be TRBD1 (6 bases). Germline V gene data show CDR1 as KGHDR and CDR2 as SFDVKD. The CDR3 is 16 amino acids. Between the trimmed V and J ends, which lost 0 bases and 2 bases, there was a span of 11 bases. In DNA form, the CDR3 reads TGTGCCACCAGTGATTTGAGGGACATCTCCACAGATACGCAGTATTTT. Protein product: CATSDLRDISTDTQYF.

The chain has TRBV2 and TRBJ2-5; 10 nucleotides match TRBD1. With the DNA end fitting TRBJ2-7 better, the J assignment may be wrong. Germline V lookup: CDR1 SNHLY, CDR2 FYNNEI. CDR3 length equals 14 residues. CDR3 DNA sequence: TGTGCCAGCCGTCGGGACAGGGGAACCTACGAGCAGTACTTC. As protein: CASRRDRGTYEQYF.